These 9 T cell receptor beta chains originate from one sample sequenced in a study of early T cells in non-severe SARS-CoV-2 infection. MiXCR was run by TCRdb on the 5' RACE reads, yielding one entry per CDR3 protein. The sample holds 99,000 or so distinct CDR3 sequences, approximately 15% seen once. Sequencing was performed on whole blood. These receptors were obtained from an adult who was a healthcare worker with PCR-confirmed SARS-CoV-2 infection or an uninfected control (not recorded which).

This chain links TRBV7-8 with TRBJ1-1; no definite D call. The CDR3 is made up of 13 amino acids. V lost 2 bases and J 6 bases, leaving 10 bases between the germline ends. The germline gives CDR1 SGHVS, CDR2 FQNEAQ. The CDR3 nucleotides read TGTGCCAGCAGCTTATTACGAGGGCCTGAAGCTTTCTTT. Protein product: CASSLLRGPEAFF.

Turning to this clonotype: The CDR3 ends on some other residue instead of the conserved phenylalanine or tryptophan, so this is likely a read error. This rearrangement joins TRBV11-2 to TRBJ2-1; 8 bases line up with TRBD2. This CDR3 is built from 18 residues. In germline, CDR1 is SGHAT, CDR2 FQNNGV. The V segment lost 5 bases and the J segment 1 base; nucleotides outside the gene matches: 13. CDR3 coding DNA: TGTGCCAGCAGCCCACAGGCCCCCGGACTAGCTTCCTACAATGAGCAGTTCTCC. Translation: CASSPQAPGLASYNEQFS.

The chain employs TRBV20-1 and TRBJ1-2, with a weak D call TRBD1 (5 bases). In germline, CDR1 is DFQATT, CDR2 SNEGSKA (reference sequence). V was shortened by 5 bases and J by 14 bases, with 21 bases between the two germline ends. The length of the CDR3 is 12 residues. The CDR3 region is CSAPERAGLQTF. Written as DNA, the CDR3 is TGCAGTGCTCCCGAAAGGGCGGGGCTCCAAACCTTC.

The chain employs TRBV10-3 and TRBJ2-3; D is unresolved. V lost 2 bases to trimming and J lost 1 base, with 4 bases between them. Germline-derived CDR1 and CDR2 are ENHRY and SYGVKD. The length of the CDR3 is 13 residues. Written as DNA, the CDR3 is TGTGCCATCAGTGAGGGGGGCACAGATACGCAGTATTTT. As protein: CAISEGGTDTQYF.

The chain has TRBV12-3 or TRBV12-4 and TRBJ2-7, with unresolved D. This CDR3 has 14 residues. Trimming removed 2 bases from V and 0 bases from J, with 8 bases in between. CDR3 amino acids: CASSLSQISYEQYF. The CDR3 DNA sequence: TGTGCCAGCAGTTTATCGCAGATCTCCTACGAGCAGTACTTC.

The chain has TRBV4-2 and TRBJ2-1, with D possibly called TRBD1 or TRBD2 (5 bases each). This CDR3 has 15 amino acids. Germline loops: CDR1 LGHNA, CDR2 YNFKEQ. The V end lost 1 base, the J end lost 6 bases, and 13 bases lay between the germline ends. Here the CDR3 DNA reads TGTGCCAGCAGCCAAGTTAACGGGGACGTCAATGAGCAGTTCTTC. It encodes CASSQVNGDVNEQFF.

The J gene is TRBJ2-5, the V gene TRBV28; tentatively, D is TRBD1 or TRBD2 (5 bases each). Germline V gene sequence: CDR1 MDHEN, CDR2 SYDVKM. CDR3 length: 15 residues. Trimming took off 2 bases at V and 5 bases at J, with 15 bases between the two ends. Here the CDR3 DNA reads TGTGCCAGCAGTTTAGGGACCCCCGGGGAGGAGACCCAGTACTTC. It encodes CASSLGTPGEETQYF.

J is TRBJ2-4 and V is TRBV6-2 or TRBV6-3; 9 nucleotides align to TRBD1. Germline CDR1 reads MNHEY; CDR2 reads SVGEGT. The CDR3 totals 18 residues. V shed 0 bases, J shed 1 base, and the junction held 7 bases outside the gene matches. CDR3 region: CASSYSRTGDIAKNIQYF. Here the CDR3 DNA reads TGTGCCAGCAGTTACTCGAGGACAGGGGACATTGCCAAAAACATTCAGTACTTC.

This clonotype was picked up a small number of times. V is TRBV7-6 and J is TRBJ1-1; 7 positions agree with TRBD1. Germline CDR1 is SGHVS and CDR2 is FNYEAQ. This CDR3 is built from 14 residues. V lost 4 bases and J lost 4; bases outside the gene matches: 6. CDR3 loop: CASSSQGPGTEAFF. The CDR3 DNA reads as TGTGCCAGCAGCTCACAGGGGCCGGGCACTGAAGCTTTCTTT.